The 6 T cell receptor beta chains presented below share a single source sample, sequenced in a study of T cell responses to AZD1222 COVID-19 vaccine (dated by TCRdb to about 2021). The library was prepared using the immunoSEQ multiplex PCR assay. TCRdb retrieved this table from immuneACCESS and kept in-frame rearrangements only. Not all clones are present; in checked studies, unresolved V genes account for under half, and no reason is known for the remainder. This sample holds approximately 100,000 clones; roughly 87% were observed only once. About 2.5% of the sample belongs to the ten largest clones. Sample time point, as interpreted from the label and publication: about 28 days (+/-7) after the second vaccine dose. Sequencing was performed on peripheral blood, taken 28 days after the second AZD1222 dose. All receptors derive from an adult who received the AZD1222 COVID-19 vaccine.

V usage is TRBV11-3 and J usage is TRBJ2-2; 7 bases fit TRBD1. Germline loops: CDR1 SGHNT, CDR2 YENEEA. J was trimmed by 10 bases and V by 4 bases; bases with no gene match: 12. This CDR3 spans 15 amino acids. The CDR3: CASSSRTGPGSELFF. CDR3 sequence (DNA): TGTGCCAGCAGCTCGAGGACAGGCCCCGGGTCGGAGCTGTTTTTT. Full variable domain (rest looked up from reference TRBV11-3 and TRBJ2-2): EAGVVQSPRYKIIEKKQPVAFWCNPISGHNTLYWYLQNLGQGPELLIRYENEEAVDDSQLPKDRFSAERLKGVDSTLKIQPAELGDSAVYLCASSSRTGPGSELFFGEGSRLTVL.

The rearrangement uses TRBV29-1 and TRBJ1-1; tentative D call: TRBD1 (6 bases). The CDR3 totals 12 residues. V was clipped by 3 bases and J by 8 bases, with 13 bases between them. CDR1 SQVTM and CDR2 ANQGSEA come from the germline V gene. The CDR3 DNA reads TGCAGCGTTGATTCGGTAGGGGGAGAAGCTTTCTTT. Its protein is CSVDSVGGEAFF.

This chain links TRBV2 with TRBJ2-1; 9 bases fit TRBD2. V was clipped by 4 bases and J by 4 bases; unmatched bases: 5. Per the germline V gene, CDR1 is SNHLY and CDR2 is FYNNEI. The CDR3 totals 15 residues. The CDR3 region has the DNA TGTGCCAGCAGTGTTCAGCGGGAGGCATACAATGAGCAGTTCTTC. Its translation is CASSVQREAYNEQFF.

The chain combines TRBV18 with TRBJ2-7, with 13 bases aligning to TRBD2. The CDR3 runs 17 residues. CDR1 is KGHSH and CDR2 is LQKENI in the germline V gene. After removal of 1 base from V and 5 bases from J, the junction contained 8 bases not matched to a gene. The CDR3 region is CASSPQMGTSGNHEQYF. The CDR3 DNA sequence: TGTGCCAGCTCACCACAGATGGGGACTAGCGGGAACCACGAGCAGTACTTC.

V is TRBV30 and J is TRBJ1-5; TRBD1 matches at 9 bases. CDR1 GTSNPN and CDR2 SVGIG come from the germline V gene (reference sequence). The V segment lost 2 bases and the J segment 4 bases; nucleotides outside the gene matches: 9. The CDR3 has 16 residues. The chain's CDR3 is CAWSTKGQGRNQPQHF. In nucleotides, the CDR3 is TGTGCCTGGAGTACAAAGGGACAGGGAAGGAATCAGCCCCAGCATTTT.

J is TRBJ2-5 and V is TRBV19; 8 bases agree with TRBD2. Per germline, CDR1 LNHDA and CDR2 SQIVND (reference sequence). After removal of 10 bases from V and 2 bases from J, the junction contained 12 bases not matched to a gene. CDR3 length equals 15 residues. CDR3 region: CATRGGKGLQETQYF. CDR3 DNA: TGTGCCACCCGGGGGGGAAAGGGGCTACAAGAGACCCAGTACTTC.